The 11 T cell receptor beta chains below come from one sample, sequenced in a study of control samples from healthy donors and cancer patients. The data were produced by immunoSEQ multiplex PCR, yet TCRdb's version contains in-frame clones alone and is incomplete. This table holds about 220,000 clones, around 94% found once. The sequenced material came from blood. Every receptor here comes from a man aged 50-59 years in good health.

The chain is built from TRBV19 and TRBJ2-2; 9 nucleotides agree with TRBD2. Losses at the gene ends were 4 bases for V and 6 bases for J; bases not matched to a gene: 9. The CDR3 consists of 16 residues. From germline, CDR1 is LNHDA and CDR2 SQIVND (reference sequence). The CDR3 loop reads CASSSMASGEAGELFF. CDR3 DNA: TGTGCCAGTAGTAGTATGGCTAGCGGGGAGGCCGGGGAGCTGTTTTTT. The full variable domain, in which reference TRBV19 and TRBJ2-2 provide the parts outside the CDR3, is DGGITQSPKYLFRKEGQNVTLSCEQNLNHDAMYWYRQDPGQGLRLIYYSQIVNDFQKGDIAEGYSVSREKKESFPLTVTSAQKNPTAFYLCASSSMASGEAGELFFGEGSRLTVL.

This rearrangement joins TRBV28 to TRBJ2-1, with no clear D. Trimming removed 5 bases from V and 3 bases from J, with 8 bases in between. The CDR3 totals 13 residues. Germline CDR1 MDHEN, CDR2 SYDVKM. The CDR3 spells CASSPPHYNEQFF. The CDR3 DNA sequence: TGTGCCAGCAGTCCCCCGCACTACAATGAGCAGTTCTTC.

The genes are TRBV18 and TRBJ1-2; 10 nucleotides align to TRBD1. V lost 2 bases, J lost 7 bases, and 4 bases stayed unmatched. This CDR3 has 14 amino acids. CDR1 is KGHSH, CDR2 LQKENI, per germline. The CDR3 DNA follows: TGTGCCAGCTCACCATCTGGACAGGGGGTTGGCTACACCTTC. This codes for CASSPSGQGVGYTF.

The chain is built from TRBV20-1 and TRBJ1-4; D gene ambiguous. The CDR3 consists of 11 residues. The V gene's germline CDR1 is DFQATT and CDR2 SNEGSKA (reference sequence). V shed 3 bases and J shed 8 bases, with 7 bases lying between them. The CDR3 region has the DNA TGCAGTGCTAGGAATAAGGAAAAACTGTTTTTT. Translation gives CSARNKEKLFF.

This CDR3 reads CASSRGAAKNIQYF. The DNA for the CDR3 is TGTGCCAGCAGCCGGGGGGCAGCCAAAAACATTCAGTACTTC. The chain recombines TRBV3-1 (or the pseudogene TRBV3-2) with TRBJ2-4; perhaps D is TRBD1 or TRBD2 (6 bases each). Germline CDR1 is LGHDT and CDR2 is YNNKEL (reference sequence). Deletions cut 4 bases from V and 0 bases from J, with 7 bases between. The CDR3 sequence is 14 residues long.

The CDR3 DNA is TGTGCCAGCAGCTTGGGTGCCGCGTCCCACTCACCCCTCCACTTT. Protein: CASSLGAASHSPLHF. The rearrangement uses TRBV5-6 and TRBJ1-6; D unclear. The V and J ends lost 0 bases and 10 bases respectively, with 14 bases between them. The length of the CDR3 is 15 residues. The germline V gene has CDR1 SGHDT and CDR2 YYEEEE.

CDR3 region: CASSLAGTQETQYF. In nucleotides, the CDR3 is TGTGCCAGCAGTTTAGCGGGGACCCAAGAGACCCAGTACTTC. V usage is TRBV28 and J usage is TRBJ2-5, with D tentatively TRBD2 (6 bases). The CDR3 spans 14 residues. Germline V gene data show CDR1 as MDHEN and CDR2 as SYDVKM. V dropped 2 bases and J dropped 1 base, with 8 bases sitting between them.

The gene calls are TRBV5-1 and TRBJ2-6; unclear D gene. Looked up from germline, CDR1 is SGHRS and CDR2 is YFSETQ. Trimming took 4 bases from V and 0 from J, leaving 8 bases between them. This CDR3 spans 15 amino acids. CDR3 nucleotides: TGCGCCAGCAGCGTCCAAAACTCTGGGGCCAACGTCCTGACTTTC. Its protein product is CASSVQNSGANVLTF.

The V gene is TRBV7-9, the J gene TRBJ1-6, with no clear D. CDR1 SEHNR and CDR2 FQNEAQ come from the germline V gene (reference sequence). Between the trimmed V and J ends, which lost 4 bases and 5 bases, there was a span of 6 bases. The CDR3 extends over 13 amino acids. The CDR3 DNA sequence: TGTGCCAGCAGCTCCCTCGATAATTCACCCCTCCACTTT. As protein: CASSSLDNSPLHF.

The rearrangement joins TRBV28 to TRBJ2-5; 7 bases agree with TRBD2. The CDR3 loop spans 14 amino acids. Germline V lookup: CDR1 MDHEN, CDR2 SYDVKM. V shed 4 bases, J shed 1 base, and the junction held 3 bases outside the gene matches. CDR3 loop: CASSSRGGQETQYF. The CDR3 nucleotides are TGTGCCAGCAGTTCCCGCGGGGGCCAAGAGACCCAGTACTTC.

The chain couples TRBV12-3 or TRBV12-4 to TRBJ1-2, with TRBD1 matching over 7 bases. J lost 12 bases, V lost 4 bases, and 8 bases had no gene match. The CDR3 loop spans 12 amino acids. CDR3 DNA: TGTGCCAGCAGTTACTCAGGGGGGGGCGACACCTTC. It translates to CASSYSGGGDTF.